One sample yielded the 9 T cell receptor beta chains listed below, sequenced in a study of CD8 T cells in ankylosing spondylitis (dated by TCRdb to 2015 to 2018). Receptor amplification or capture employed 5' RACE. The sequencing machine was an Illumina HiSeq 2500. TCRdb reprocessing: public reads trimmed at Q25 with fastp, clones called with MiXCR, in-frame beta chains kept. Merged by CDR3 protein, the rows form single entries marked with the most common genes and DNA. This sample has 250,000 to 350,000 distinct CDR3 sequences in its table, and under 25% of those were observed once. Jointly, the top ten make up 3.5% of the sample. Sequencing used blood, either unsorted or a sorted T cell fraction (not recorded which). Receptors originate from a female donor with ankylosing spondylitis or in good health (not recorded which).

CDR3 sequence: CATNRGDFTDTQYF. CDR3 sequence (DNA): TGTGCCACCAACAGAGGAGATTTTACAGATACGCAGTATTTT. The chain has TRBV10-3 and TRBJ2-3; D gene uncertain. V lost 10 bases to trimming and J lost 3 bases, with 17 bases between them. Per the germline V gene, CDR1 is ENHRY and CDR2 is SYGVKD. The CDR3 has 14 amino acids.

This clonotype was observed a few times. The CDR3 coding sequence is TGCGCCAGCAGCCAACAGGGGGCCTCTGGAAACACCATATATTTT. It yields the protein CASSQQGASGNTIYF. The gene calls are TRBV4-3 and TRBJ1-3, with 8 bases fitting TRBD1. The V gene end was trimmed by 2 bases and the J gene end by 0 bases; junction bases not matched to a gene: 0. From germline, CDR1 is LGHNA and CDR2 YSLEER. This CDR3 has 15 amino acids.

The CDR3 nucleotides read TGCGCCAGCAGCTTGTCGTCTAGCGGGGGCTCCTACAATGAGCAGTTCTTC. Its protein product is CASSLSSSGGSYNEQFF. The gene calls are TRBV5-1 and TRBJ2-1; TRBD2 matches at 10 bases. The CDR3 extends over 17 amino acids. Germline V gene sequence: CDR1 SGHRS, CDR2 YFSETQ. The V gene end was trimmed by 1 base and the J gene end by 0 bases; junction bases not matched to a gene: 4.

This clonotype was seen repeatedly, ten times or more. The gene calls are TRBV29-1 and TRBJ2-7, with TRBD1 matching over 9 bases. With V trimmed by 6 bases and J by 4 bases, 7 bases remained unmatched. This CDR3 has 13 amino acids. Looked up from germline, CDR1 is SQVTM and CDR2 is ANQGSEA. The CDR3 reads CSVRTGERYEQYF. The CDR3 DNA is TGCAGCGTCCGGACAGGGGAAAGATACGAGCAGTACTTC.

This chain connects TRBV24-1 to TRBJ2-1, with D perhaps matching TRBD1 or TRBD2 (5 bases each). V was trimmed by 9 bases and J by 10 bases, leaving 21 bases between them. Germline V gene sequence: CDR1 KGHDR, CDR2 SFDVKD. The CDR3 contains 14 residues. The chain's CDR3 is CATSRDGPRAEQFF. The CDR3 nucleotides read TGTGCCACCTCCCGGGACGGGCCACGAGCGGAGCAGTTCTTC.

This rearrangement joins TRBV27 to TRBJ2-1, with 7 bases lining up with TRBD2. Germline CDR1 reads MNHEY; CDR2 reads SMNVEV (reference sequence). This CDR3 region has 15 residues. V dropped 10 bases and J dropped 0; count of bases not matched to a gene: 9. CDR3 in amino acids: CANPPGLDSYNEQFF. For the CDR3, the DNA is TGTGCCAACCCCCCCGGACTAGACTCCTACAATGAGCAGTTCTTC.

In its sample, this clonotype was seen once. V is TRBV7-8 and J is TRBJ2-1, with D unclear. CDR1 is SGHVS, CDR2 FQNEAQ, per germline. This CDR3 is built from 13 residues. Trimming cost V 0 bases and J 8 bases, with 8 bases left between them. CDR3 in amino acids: CASSLARIDEQFF. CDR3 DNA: TGTGCCAGCAGCTTAGCTCGCATCGATGAGCAGTTCTTC.

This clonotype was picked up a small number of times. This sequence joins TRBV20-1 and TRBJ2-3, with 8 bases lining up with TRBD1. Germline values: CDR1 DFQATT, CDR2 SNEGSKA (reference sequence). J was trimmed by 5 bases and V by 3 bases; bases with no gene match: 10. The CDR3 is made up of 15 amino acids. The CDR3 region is CSASPVSGGVDTQYF. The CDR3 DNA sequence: TGCAGTGCTAGCCCGGTGTCAGGGGGCGTAGATACGCAGTATTTT.

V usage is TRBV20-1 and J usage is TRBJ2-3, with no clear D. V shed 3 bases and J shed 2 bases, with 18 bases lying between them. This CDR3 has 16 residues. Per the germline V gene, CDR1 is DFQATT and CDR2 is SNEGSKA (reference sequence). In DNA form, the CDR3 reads TGCAGTGCTAGCCGCCGGACGACCTTAAACACAGATACGCAGTATTTT. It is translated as CSASRRTTLNTDTQYF.